This T cell receptor beta chain is drawn from a study of blood T cell repertoires in COVID-19. A single count supports this clone. Here immunoSEQ multiplex PCR was the method, and the copy in TCRdb shows in-frame clones only, minus some. The sample records 250,000 to 350,000 clones, about 92% being singletons. Sequenced sample: PBMCs or T cells enriched from blood (not recorded which). This receptor was obtained from a woman aged 25 to 39 who had recovered from COVID-19.

The CDR3 region has the DNA TGTGCCAGCAGCTTAGGGCGGCAGTTCGAGCAGTACTTC. This gives the protein CASSLGRQFEQYF. The chain combines TRBV7-2 with TRBJ2-7; no firm D call. This CDR3 comprises 13 residues. Germline CDR1 reads SGHTA; CDR2 reads FQGNSA. Trimming removed 1 base from V and 6 bases from J, with 10 bases in between.